These 26 T cell receptor beta chains share one sample of origin, sequenced in a study of CD8+ T cells in alopecia areata. Sample treatment: oral pan-JAK inhibitor, 5-10 mg twice daily. Sequencing used cDNA as its template, made by extracting RNA and reverse transcribing it. The data were produced by immunoSEQ multiplex PCR, yet TCRdb's version contains in-frame clones alone and is incomplete. This sample has over 150,000 clones, with about 60% found just once. Material: CD4+ T cells sorted from blood, obtained at week 24, from a patient treated with tofacitinib. The receptors come from a human donor with alopecia areata.

This chain links TRBV5-1 with TRBJ1-5; 8 bases are shared with TRBD1. Losses at the gene ends were 0 bases for V and 3 bases for J; bases not matched to a gene: 5. This CDR3 region has 16 residues. Per germline, CDR1 SGHRS and CDR2 YFSETQ. The CDR3: CASSLVDRAHNQPQHF. DNA of the CDR3: TGCGCCAGCAGCTTGGTGGACAGGGCACACAATCAGCCCCAGCATTTT.

This sequence joins TRBV6-5 and TRBJ2-7, with D unresolved. CDR1 is MNHEY and CDR2 is SVGAGI in the germline V gene. V dropped 0 bases and J dropped 0 bases, with 3 bases sitting between them. The length of the CDR3 is 13 residues. The CDR3 region has the DNA TGTGCCAGCAGTTACTCAGGCTCCTACGAGCAGTACTTC. The encoded protein is CASSYSGSYEQYF.

This chain joins TRBV29-1 and TRBJ2-3; no firm D call. Germline V gene sequence: CDR1 SQVTM, CDR2 ANQGSEA. The CDR3 has 12 amino acids. The CDR3 sequence is CSYFDYTDTQYF. The CDR3 DNA is TGCAGTTACTTCGATTACACAGATACGCAGTATTTT.

The rearrangement joins TRBV29-1 to TRBJ1-1; 9 positions agree with TRBD1. Germline assignment: CDR1 SQVTM and CDR2 ANQGSEA. The length of the CDR3 is 13 residues. Unmatched junction bases numbered 12, after V lost 7 bases and J lost 9 bases. This CDR3 is CSDSQGASLKAFF. The CDR3 DNA reads as TGCAGCGACTCACAGGGGGCCTCATTAAAAGCTTTCTTT.

The chain couples TRBV2 to TRBJ2-7; unclear D gene. The V gene lost 0 bases and the J gene lost 4 bases, with 7 bases spanning the gap. There are 13 residues in the CDR3. The germline V gene encodes CDR1 SNHLY and CDR2 FYNNEI. The CDR3 nucleotides are TGTGCCAGCAGTGAAGCCTCCTTTTACGAGCAGTACTTC. This codes for CASSEASFYEQYF. Supplemented by reference TRBV2 and TRBJ2-7, the full variable domain reads EPEVTQTPSHQVTQMGQEVILRCVPISNHLYFYWYRQILGQKVEFLVSFYNNEISEKSEIFDDQFSVERPDGSNFTLKIRSTKLEDSAMYFCASSEASFYEQYFGPGTRLTVT.

The chain uses TRBV5-1 and TRBJ1-1; D remains ambiguous. Trimming removed 5 bases at V and 3 bases at J, with 11 bases between. This CDR3 has 13 amino acids. Germline V lookup: CDR1 SGHRS, CDR2 YFSETQ. The CDR3 spells CASRPTEYTEAFF. CDR3 nucleotide sequence: TGCGCCAGCAGACCTACGGAGTACACTGAAGCTTTCTTT.

Here the CDR3 reads CASSRDVGSPLHF. The CDR3 DNA reads TGCGCCAGCAGCCGGGATGTGGGGAGCCCCCTCCACTTT. The V call is TRBV5-1, the J call TRBJ1-6; D remains ambiguous. This CDR3 contains 13 residues. Germline assignment: CDR1 SGHRS and CDR2 YFSETQ. V shed 4 bases and J shed 13 bases, with 15 bases lying between them.

The chain couples TRBV29-1 to TRBJ2-3; D ambiguous. V lost 6 bases and J lost 1, with 14 bases in between. Germline V gives CDR1 SQVTM, CDR2 ANQGSEA. The CDR3 sequence is 14 residues long. The CDR3 region is CSVATLLRTDTQYF. CDR3 nucleotides: TGCAGCGTCGCAACTCTCCTTCGCACAGATACGCAGTATTTT.

The genes are TRBV4-1 and TRBJ2-7, with D hard to call. The germline V gene encodes CDR1 MGHRA and CDR2 YSYEKL. The CDR3 spans 14 residues. V lost 4 bases to trimming and J lost 3 bases, with 13 bases between them. The CDR3 protein is CASSLTTPGYEQYF. CDR3 DNA: TGCGCCAGCAGCCTCACCACACCAGGCTACGAGCAGTACTTC.

The chain combines TRBV29-1 with TRBJ1-2; 7 bases align to TRBD1. Germline CDR1 is SQVTM and CDR2 is ANQGSEA. The CDR3 is 13 amino acids. J was trimmed by 0 bases and V by 7 bases; bases with no gene match: 5. This CDR3 reads CSDRTGANYGYTF. The CDR3 DNA is TGCAGCGACCGGACAGGAGCTAACTATGGCTACACCTTC.

This chain links TRBV5-1 with TRBJ1-2; tentative D call: TRBD1 (6 bases). From germline, CDR1 is SGHRS and CDR2 YFSETQ. This CDR3 has 14 residues. Trimming took 0 bases from V and 6 from J, leaving 12 bases between them. The CDR3 sequence: CASSLVRQANGYTF. In DNA, the CDR3 is TGCGCCAGCAGCTTGGTTCGACAGGCTAATGGCTACACCTTC.

This clone was observed a handful of times. The chain recombines TRBV28 with TRBJ2-7; 9 positions agree with TRBD1. The V segment lost 5 bases and the J segment 0 bases; nucleotides outside the gene matches: 5. CDR3 length: 15 residues. Germline V gene lookup returns CDR1 MDHEN and CDR2 SYDVKM. DNA of the CDR3: TGTGCCAGCAGTATACAGGGGGCCAGCTCCTACGAGCAGTACTTC. It codes for CASSIQGASSYEQYF.

This clone has only a few counts. J is TRBJ2-7 and V is TRBV5-1; D may correspond to TRBD1 or TRBD2 (5 bases each). Trimming took 5 bases from V and 6 from J, leaving 18 bases between them. The CDR3 extends over 14 amino acids. Germline assignment: CDR1 SGHRS and CDR2 YFSETQ. CDR3 DNA sequence: TGCGCCAGCAGTATTGGGACCCAGGGCGCCGAGCAGTACTTC. It encodes CASSIGTQGAEQYF.

V gene TRBV5-6 combines with J gene TRBJ2-3; TRBD1 is a possible D gene (6 bases). Germline V gene data show CDR1 as SGHDT and CDR2 as YYEEEE. This CDR3 spans 15 amino acids. Between the trimmed V and J ends, which lost 4 bases and 3 bases, there was a span of 15 bases. CDR3 in amino acids: CASSQGQPQTDTQYF. CDR3 bases: TGTGCCAGCAGCCAAGGACAGCCGCAGACAGATACGCAGTATTTT. The full variable domain, in which reference TRBV5-6 and TRBJ2-3 provide the parts outside the CDR3, is DAGVTQSPTHLIKTRGQQVTLRCSPKSGHDTVSWYQQALGQGPQFIFQYYEEEERQRGNFPDRFSGHQFPNYSSELNVNALLLGDSALYLCASSQGQPQTDTQYFGPGTRLTVL.

V usage is TRBV30 and J usage is TRBJ1-3; D is undetermined. The CDR3 is 16 residues long. Per the germline V gene, CDR1 is GTSNPN and CDR2 is SVGIG (reference sequence). Trimming shortened V by 0 bases and J by 0 bases, and 12 bases separated the two germline ends. DNA of the CDR3: TGTGCCTGGAGTGTCGGCCGGCTAAGCTCTGGAAACACCATATATTTT. This gives the protein CAWSVGRLSSGNTIYF.

This chain connects TRBV7-9 to TRBJ2-1, with D tentatively TRBD1 (7 bases). Germline CDR1 SEHNR, CDR2 FQNEAQ (reference sequence). The CDR3 sequence is 12 residues long. V was clipped by 6 bases and J by 8 bases, with 11 bases between them. This CDR3 is CASSSRGDEQFF. The CDR3 DNA follows: TGTGCCAGCAGTAGCAGGGGGGATGAGCAGTTCTTC.

V gene TRBV29-1 combines with J gene TRBJ1-1, with TRBD1 matching over 7 bases. Germline trimming cut 5 bases from V and 0 bases from J; bases unmatched to any gene: 6. In germline, CDR1 is SQVTM, CDR2 ANQGSEA. This CDR3 is built from 14 residues. As DNA, the CDR3 is TGCAGCGTTCGACAGGGAGAGGTGAACACTGAAGCTTTCTTT. It yields the protein CSVRQGEVNTEAFF. The full variable domain, rest sourced from reference TRBV29-1 and TRBJ1-1, is SAVISQKPSRDICQRGTSLTIQCQVDSQVTMMFWYRQQPGQSLTLIATANQGSEATYESGFVIDKFPISRPNLTFSTLTVSNMSPEDSSIYLCSVRQGEVNTEAFFGQGTRLTVV.

Points on this clone: Additional DNA sequences in this sample encode the identical CDR3. The rearrangement joins TRBV7-9 to TRBJ1-2; maybe TRBD1 (5 bases). The V end was cut by 3 bases, the J end by 6 bases, with 8 bases between. Germline assignment: CDR1 SEHNR and CDR2 FQNEAQ (reference sequence). The CDR3 length is 12 residues. CDR3 region: CASSFGGDGYTF. The CDR3 DNA follows: TGTGCCAGCAGCTTCGGGGGGGATGGCTACACCTTC.

V and J are TRBV6-5 and TRBJ1-6; 7 positions match TRBD1. This CDR3 is built from 15 residues. Germline V gene sequence: CDR1 MNHEY, CDR2 SVGAGI. V was clipped by 6 bases and J by 10 bases; unmatched bases: 12. The CDR3 region has the DNA TGTGCCAGCAGACCGCCGGGCAGGGGGAACTCACCCCTCCACTTT. It codes for CASRPPGRGNSPLHF.

A few counts support this clone. This chain links TRBV29-1 with TRBJ2-5; D not resolved. Germline CDR1 is SQVTM and CDR2 is ANQGSEA. V lost 7 bases and J lost 3, with 6 bases in between. The CDR3 runs to 10 residues. The CDR3, as DNA: TGCAGCGCTGCTGAAGAGACCCAGTACTTC. Translated, it gives CSAAEETQYF.

The V gene is TRBV5-1, the J gene TRBJ2-7, with D maybe TRBD2 (6 bases). V was clipped by 2 bases and J by 5 bases, with 11 bases between them. CDR1 and CDR2 from the germline V gene are SGHRS and YFSETQ. The CDR3 covers 13 residues. CDR3 nucleotides: TGCGCCAGCAGCTTCCCGGGGGAGAACGAGCAGTACTTC. Protein sequence: CASSFPGENEQYF.

The chain has TRBV5-1 and TRBJ2-5; D possibly corresponds to TRBD2 (5 bases). This CDR3 is built from 14 residues. CDR1 is SGHRS and CDR2 is YFSETQ in the germline V gene. Trimming took off 0 bases at V and 1 base at J, with 7 bases between the two ends. CDR3 loop: CASSLGTLQETQYF. The CDR3 DNA sequence: TGCGCCAGCAGCTTGGGGACTCTCCAAGAGACCCAGTACTTC. The full variable domain, in which reference TRBV5-1 and TRBJ2-5 provide the parts outside the CDR3, is KAGVTQTPRYLIKTRGQQVTLSCSPISGHRSVSWYQQTPGQGLQFLFEYFSETQRNKGNFPGRFSGRQFSNSRSEMNVSTLELGDSALYLCASSLGTLQETQYFGPGTRLLVL.

This clone was found once. The chain carries TRBV4-2 and TRBJ1-2, with a weak D call TRBD1 (6 bases). Trimming cost V 1 base and J 4 bases, with 13 bases left between them. The CDR3 length is 15 residues. Per germline, CDR1 LGHNA and CDR2 YNFKEQ. CDR3 in DNA: TGTGCCAGCAGCCAAGCGGGGGCAGAACCCTATGGCTACACCTTC. This codes for CASSQAGAEPYGYTF.

This clone is a singleton in its sample. This chain joins TRBV14 and TRBJ1-6, with D perhaps matching TRBD1 (5 bases). Germline loops: CDR1 SGHDN, CDR2 FVKESK. This CDR3 region has 13 residues. The V and J ends lost 4 bases and 9 bases respectively, with 10 bases between them. The CDR3 is CASSREGVSPLHF. CDR3 nucleotides: TGTGCCAGCAGCCGGGAAGGGGTTTCACCCCTCCACTTT.

A few counts support this clone. The chain recombines TRBV9 with TRBJ2-7, with 7 bases lining up with TRBD2. In germline, CDR1 is SGDLS, CDR2 YYNGEE. The CDR3 loop spans 14 amino acids. Trimming took 5 bases from V and 2 from J; bases not matched to a gene: 7. The CDR3 loop is CASSQGLGAYEQYF. DNA of the CDR3: TGTGCCAGCAGTCAAGGACTAGGTGCCTACGAGCAGTACTTC.

This clone was counted once. V gene TRBV30 combines with J gene TRBJ1-1; TRBD1 matches 7 bases. The CDR3 length is 11 residues. J lost 10 bases, V lost 2 bases, and 4 bases had no gene match. Germline-derived CDR1 and CDR2 are GTSNPN and SVGIG (reference sequence). This CDR3 reads CAWSRQGRAFF. The DNA for the CDR3 is TGTGCCTGGAGTCGACAGGGTAGAGCTTTCTTT.